The 13 T cell receptor beta chains below come from one sample, sequenced in a study of control samples from healthy donors and cancer patients. Assay used: immunoSEQ multiplex PCR; TCRdb lists only in-frame clones, some missing. The sample holds roughly 160,000 clones, approximately 94% seen once. Sequenced material: PBMCs. The receptors stem from a man in his sixties with colorectal cancer.

This clone has just one count. J is TRBJ1-1 and V is TRBV7-2, with 10 bases lining up with TRBD1. The CDR3 loop spans 13 amino acids. With V trimmed by 5 bases and J by 8 bases, 5 bases remained unmatched. Germline V gene sequence: CDR1 SGHTA, CDR2 FQGNSA. CDR3 bases: TGTGCCAGCAGCGCCCGGACAGGGGGGGAAGCTTTCTTT. It translates to CASSARTGGEAFF.

This clone showed up just a few times. The CDR3 DNA follows: TGTGCCAGCAGCTTTAGTGATCGAGGCACCGGGGAGCTGTTTTTT. Its protein product is CASSFSDRGTGELFF. The chain uses TRBV3-1 (or the pseudogene TRBV3-2) and TRBJ2-2; D remains unclear. There are 15 residues in the CDR3. Trimming took 5 bases from V and 4 from J, leaving 14 bases between them. Per germline, CDR1 LGHDT and CDR2 YNNKEL (reference sequence).

In DNA form, the CDR3 reads TGTGCCAGCAGCCTAGGAGGGGGCGAGAGTATATTGCGCTACACCTTC. This codes for CASSLGGGESILRYTF. The V call is TRBV3-1 (or the pseudogene TRBV3-2), the J call TRBJ1-2; 7 bases align to TRBD1. V lost 4 bases and J lost 9; bases outside the gene matches: 17. This CDR3 comprises 16 residues. CDR1 is LGHDT and CDR2 is YNNKEL in the germline V gene (reference sequence).

The rearrangement uses TRBV7-9 and TRBJ1-2, with D unresolved. The CDR3 totals 14 residues. Germline loops: CDR1 SEHNR, CDR2 FQNEAQ (reference sequence). The V end lost 7 bases, the J end lost 2 bases, and 14 bases lay between the germline ends. The CDR3 spells CASTSMWGNYGYTF. Here the CDR3 DNA reads TGTGCCAGCACCTCCATGTGGGGAAACTATGGCTACACCTTC.

The rearrangement joins TRBV12-3 or TRBV12-4 to TRBJ1-2; D perhaps matches TRBD1 (5 bases). The CDR3 consists of 13 residues. Trimming shortened V by 2 bases and J by 6 bases, and 10 bases separated the two germline ends. CDR3: CASSLRGGDGYTF. CDR3 sequence (DNA): TGTGCCAGCAGTTTACGGGGAGGGGATGGCTACACCTTC.

The J gene is TRBJ2-7, the V gene TRBV7-2; perhaps TRBD1 as D (6 bases). The CDR3 covers 15 residues. Germline values: CDR1 SGHTA, CDR2 FQGNSA. The ends were cut back, 5 bases at V and 0 bases at J, with 14 bases in the middle. Written as DNA, the CDR3 is TGTGCCAGCAGCCCGGGACAATGGAACTCCTACGAGCAGTACTTC. The encoded protein is CASSPGQWNSYEQYF. The variable domain in full, completed from reference TRBV7-2 and TRBJ2-7, reads GAGVSQSPSNKVTEKGKDVELRCDPISGHTALYWYRQSLGQGLEFLIYFQGNSAPDKSGLPSDRFSAERTGGSVSTLTIQRTQQEDSAVYLCASSPGQWNSYEQYFGPGTRLTVT.

This chain joins TRBV11-2 and TRBJ2-7; 9 bases fit TRBD2. This CDR3 is built from 15 residues. Germline CDR1 reads SGHAT; CDR2 reads FQNNGV. V gave up 0 bases and J gave up 5 bases; unmatched junction bases: 5. The CDR3 protein is CASSLEASGDHEQYF. The CDR3 bases are TGTGCCAGCAGCTTAGAGGCTAGCGGGGACCACGAGCAGTACTTC.

The gene calls are TRBV5-1 and TRBJ2-2; no firm D call. Deletions cut 1 base from V and 1 base from J, with 11 bases between. Germline-derived CDR1 and CDR2 are SGHRS and YFSETQ. The CDR3 sequence is 16 residues long. In DNA form, the CDR3 reads TGCGCCAGCAGCTTGAGTGACTCACTGAACACCGGGGAGCTGTTTTTT. Its translation is CASSLSDSLNTGELFF.

The gene calls are TRBV11-2 and TRBJ2-5; D is possibly TRBD2 (6 bases). Trimming removed 7 bases at V and 2 bases at J, with 11 bases between. Germline V CDR1 and CDR2: SGHAT, FQNNGV. The CDR3 sequence is 13 residues long. The CDR3 region is CASNRDFQETQYF. In DNA form, the CDR3 reads TGTGCCAGCAACCGGGACTTTCAAGAGACCCAGTACTTC.

The J gene is TRBJ1-2, the V gene TRBV3-1 (or the pseudogene TRBV3-2); D perhaps matches TRBD1 (5 bases). Germline V lookup: CDR1 LGHDT, CDR2 YNNKEL (reference sequence). V lost 4 bases and J 4 bases, leaving 13 bases between the germline ends. The length of the CDR3 is 14 residues. DNA for the CDR3: TGTGCCAGCAGCCCAAGAGACAGCTTCTATGGCTACACCTTC. Its translation is CASSPRDSFYGYTF.

This chain connects TRBV9 to TRBJ1-1, with 7 bases lining up with TRBD1. The CDR3 sequence is 17 residues long. The V and J ends lost 0 bases and 1 base, in that order; junction bases with no gene match: 9. Germline V CDR1 and CDR2: SGDLS, YYNGEE. CDR3 protein: CASSVVGRGAQNTEAFF. Here the CDR3 DNA reads TGTGCCAGCAGCGTAGTTGGCAGGGGGGCCCAGAACACTGAAGCTTTCTTT.

The CDR3: CASSGTASEAFF. In DNA, the CDR3 is TGTGCCAGCTCAGGCACGGCTTCTGAAGCTTTCTTT. This chain links TRBV6-5 with TRBJ1-1; D not certain. CDR1 MNHEY and CDR2 SVGAGI come from the germline V gene. Trimming removed 8 bases from V and 6 bases from J, with 13 bases in between. The length of the CDR3 is 12 residues.

This clone was recorded once. V and J are TRBV3-1 (or the pseudogene TRBV3-2) and TRBJ2-5; D is possibly TRBD1 or TRBD2 (5 bases each). V lost 6 bases and J 1 base, leaving 15 bases between the germline ends. Per the germline V gene, CDR1 is LGHDT and CDR2 is YNNKEL (reference sequence). This CDR3 has 15 residues. This CDR3 is CASSRRDGGQETQYF. The CDR3 nucleotides read TGTGCCAGCAGTCGCAGGGATGGAGGCCAAGAGACCCAGTACTTC.